Each of the 21 T cell receptor beta chains below was sequenced from the same sample in a study of T-cell reconstitution after alpha-beta-depleted transplantation in children. The authors prepared the TCRbeta library with unique molecular identifiers. TCRdb reprocessed the PCR reads via MiXCR and lists one record per CDR3 protein. The repertoire consists of about 240,000 distinct CDR3 sequences, with 9.5% to 15% occurring once and the leading ten covering 2% to 3%. The material was PBMCs from the stem cell graft donor, obtained from the stem cell graft. The receptors shown here come from a human donor who donated a stem cell graft to a child with acute lymphoblastic leukemia.

This clonotype was picked up many times. The V gene is TRBV7-8, the J gene TRBJ1-1; D is perhaps TRBD1 (5 bases). The V gene's germline CDR1 is SGHVS and CDR2 FQNEAQ. CDR3 length: 18 residues. V lost 5 bases, J lost 0 bases, and 22 bases lay in between. The CDR3 DNA reads as TGTGCCAGCAGCCAAAGCCGAGGGGCGGGTTACATGAACACTGAAGCTTTCTTT. Translating it yields CASSQSRGAGYMNTEAFF.

In this sample, this clonotype turned up many times. The chain recombines TRBV12-3 or TRBV12-4 with TRBJ1-5, with a weak D call TRBD1 (5 bases). V was cut by 1 base and J by 2 bases, with 12 bases left in between. The CDR3 runs 16 residues. This CDR3 is CASSLGQGRGNQPQHF. In nucleotides, the CDR3 is TGTGCCAGCAGTTTAGGGCAGGGCCGAGGCAATCAGCCCCAGCATTTT.

This clonotype has at least ten counts. The chain joins TRBV12-3 or TRBV12-4 to TRBJ2-2; D gene uncertain. The V end was cut by 5 bases, the J end by 3 bases, with 10 bases between. The CDR3 has 14 amino acids. Here the CDR3 reads CASSPPLDTGELFF. Here the CDR3 DNA reads TGTGCCAGCAGTCCACCATTGGACACCGGGGAGCTGTTTTTT.

V usage is TRBV25-1 and J usage is TRBJ1-2, with D possibly being TRBD1 (5 bases). Germline V gene sequence: CDR1 MGHDK, CDR2 SYGVNS. V was trimmed by 10 bases and J by 10 bases, leaving 22 bases between them. This CDR3 contains 13 residues. CDR3 in amino acids: CATLGPNRAFYTF. The DNA for the CDR3 is TGTGCCACCTTGGGGCCAAACAGAGCTTTCTACACCTTC.

In its sample, this clonotype was seen many times. The chain carries TRBV20-1 and TRBJ2-6; D call uncertain. CDR1 DFQATT and CDR2 SNEGSKA come from the germline V gene (reference sequence). Trimming removed 1 base from V and 0 bases from J, with 13 bases in between. The CDR3 length is 17 residues. This CDR3 reads CSARGLKILSGANVLTF. CDR3 nucleotide sequence: TGCAGTGCTAGAGGACTGAAAATCCTCTCTGGGGCCAACGTCCTGACTTTC.

V and J are TRBV24-1 and TRBJ2-2; D might be TRBD2 (6 bases). V gave up 3 bases and J gave up 10 bases, with 20 bases separating them. The CDR3 consists of 16 residues. Germline loops: CDR1 KGHDR, CDR2 SFDVKD. The CDR3 DNA is TGTGCCACCAGTGATCCGCTAGCGCTACGGCCCCCGGAGCTGTTTTTT. Translation gives CATSDPLALRPPELFF.

This clonotype was counted at least ten times. The chain recombines TRBV29-1 with TRBJ2-7; 7 bases fit TRBD1. V shed 5 bases and J 6 bases; nucleotides not matched to a gene: 13. Germline V gene data show CDR1 as SQVTM and CDR2 as ANQGSEA. This CDR3 contains 14 residues. DNA for the CDR3: TGCAGCGTTACCGGCATTGGGACAGTGGGCGAGCAGTACTTC. Translating gives CSVTGIGTVGEQYF.

Of note for this clonotype: This sequence may be a read error, since a much larger clone differs from it by one base. The chain recombines TRBV5-1 with TRBJ2-7, with D perhaps matching TRBD2 (7 bases). This CDR3 has 12 amino acids. CDR1 and CDR2 (germline): SGHRS, YFSETQ. CDR3 protein: CASRAGDYEHYF. The DNA of the CDR3 is TGCGCCAGCAGAGCAGGGGACTACGAGCACTACTTC.

The chain combines TRBV11-2 with TRBJ2-2; tentative D call: TRBD1 (5 bases). Trimming removed 1 base at V and 4 bases at J, with 19 bases between. This CDR3 region has 18 residues. Germline V gene lookup returns CDR1 SGHAT and CDR2 FQNNGV. The CDR3 nucleotides read TGTGCCAGCAGCTTAGTTAGTGGACAAGGAAGGAGCACCGGGGAGCTGTTTTTT. Amino acid sequence: CASSLVSGQGRSTGELFF.

There are many counts of this clonotype. The chain carries TRBV3-1 and TRBJ2-1; 10 positions agree with TRBD2. The length of the CDR3 is 15 residues. The germline CDR1 and CDR2 sequences are LGHDT and YNNKEL (reference sequence). The V and J ends lost 1 base and 9 bases, in that order; junction bases with no gene match: 6. CDR3 bases: TGTGCCAGCAGCCAAGTCAGCGGGGGGGCCGCTGAGCAGTTCTTC. It is translated as CASSQVSGGAAEQFF.

This clonotype was recorded once. The rearrangement links TRBV30 to TRBJ2-5, with D unclear. V was pared by 7 bases and J by 7 bases, with 10 bases between. Germline values: CDR1 GTSNPN, CDR2 SVGIG (reference sequence). CDR3 length: 10 residues. CDR3 protein: CAFKLGTQYF. CDR3 sequence (DNA): TGTGCCTTTAAATTGGGGACCCAGTACTTC.

The chain uses TRBV4-3 and TRBJ1-3; D remains ambiguous. Germline V gene lookup returns CDR1 LGHNA and CDR2 YSLEER. CDR3 length: 14 amino acids. V dropped 8 bases and J dropped 2 bases, with 13 bases sitting between them. In DNA, the CDR3 is TGCGCCAGCCGTAACGTGGGAGCTGGAAACACCATATATTTT. Protein product: CASRNVGAGNTIYF.

In this sample, this clonotype turned up many times. The gene calls are TRBV29-1 and TRBJ2-3, with 9 bases fitting TRBD1. Germline V CDR1 and CDR2: SQVTM, ANQGSEA. This CDR3 is 15 amino acids long. Germline trimming cut 2 bases from V and 4 bases from J; bases unmatched to any gene: 7. The CDR3 DNA reads TGCAGCGTTGAAAGACGACAGGGGGGCCCAGATACGCAGTATTTT. This codes for CSVERRQGGPDTQYF.

This clonotype was detected many times. This chain joins TRBV29-1 and TRBJ2-4; D might be TRBD2 (5 bases). Germline V gene lookup returns CDR1 SQVTM and CDR2 ANQGSEA. The CDR3 spans 17 residues. V was clipped by 7 bases and J by 3 bases, with 25 bases between them. This chain's CDR3 is CSAGKPGSSPGKNIQYF. The CDR3 DNA follows: TGCAGCGCTGGGAAACCGGGATCCTCCCCTGGCAAAAACATTCAGTACTTC.

This clonotype was observed at least ten times. This sequence joins TRBV7-2 and TRBJ2-1, with D tentatively TRBD1 or TRBD2 (6 bases each). This CDR3 spans 16 amino acids. The V end was cut by 0 bases, the J end by 5 bases, with 14 bases between. Germline-derived CDR1 and CDR2 are SGHTA and FQGNSA. The CDR3 nucleotides read TGTGCCAGCAGCTTAGCACGTCGGGGGCGGAACAATGAGCAGTTCTTC. It specifies CASSLARRGRNNEQFF.

This clonotype was observed at least ten times. J is TRBJ2-7 and V is TRBV5-1; weak D call: TRBD1 (6 bases). V was shortened by 4 bases and J by 3 bases, with 11 bases between the two germline ends. CDR1 SGHRS and CDR2 YFSETQ come from the germline V gene. The CDR3 is made up of 13 amino acids. CDR3 loop: CASSTGQIYEQYF. DNA of the CDR3: TGCGCCAGCAGCACGGGACAAATCTACGAGCAGTACTTC.

This clonotype was picked up many times. The chain is built from TRBV2 and TRBJ2-3; D is ambiguous. The V gene's germline CDR1 is SNHLY and CDR2 FYNNEI. V gave up 7 bases and J gave up 4 bases, with 18 bases separating them. The CDR3 is 15 residues long. The CDR3 DNA is TGTGCCAGCATCTGGGATTGGGGTCGAGCAGATACGCAGTATTTT. This gives the protein CASIWDWGRADTQYF.

This clonotype was found many times. This chain joins TRBV20-1 and TRBJ2-7; a possible D gene is TRBD2 (6 bases). This CDR3 is 13 amino acids long. V was trimmed by 6 bases and J by 4 bases, leaving 16 bases between them. The germline CDR1 and CDR2 sequences are DFQATT and SNEGSKA (reference sequence). CDR3 in amino acids: CSAPGGSVYEQYF. The CDR3 DNA follows: TGCAGTGCCCCTGGGGGGTCGGTTTACGAGCAGTACTTC.

This clonotype was counted many times. The J gene is TRBJ1-1, the V gene TRBV5-1; D might be TRBD1 (5 bases). CDR1 is SGHRS and CDR2 is YFSETQ in the germline V gene. V was trimmed by 0 bases and J by 2 bases, leaving 11 bases between them. This CDR3 has 15 amino acids. CDR3 in DNA: TGCGCCAGCAGCTTGGCCGGGACTCACAACACTGAAGCTTTCTTT. Translation: CASSLAGTHNTEAFF. Drawing the rest from reference TRBV5-1 and TRBJ1-1, the complete variable domain is KAGVTQTPRYLIKTRGQQVTLSCSPISGHRSVSWYQQTPGQGLQFLFEYFSETQRNKGNFPGRFSGRQFSNSRSEMNVSTLELGDSALYLCASSLAGTHNTEAFFGQGTRLTVV.

The chain recombines TRBV6-2 or TRBV6-3 with TRBJ2-4; 7 bases are a match to TRBD1. This CDR3 spans 14 amino acids. V shed 4 bases, J shed 7 bases, and the junction held 7 bases outside the gene matches. Germline V lookup: CDR1 MNHEY, CDR2 SVGEGT. DNA for the CDR3: TGTGCCAGCAGTTTTGGACAGGCCCTCAACATTCAGTACTTC. It translates to CASSFGQALNIQYF.

This clonotype came up many times. The chain couples TRBV4-3 to TRBJ1-4; possibly TRBD1 for D (6 bases). The CDR3 runs to 15 residues. V lost 1 base and J lost 4, with 10 bases in between. Germline V gives CDR1 LGHNA, CDR2 YSLEER. The CDR3, as DNA: TGCGCCAGCAGCCAAGGACAGGCGTTTAATGAAAAACTGTTTTTT. This translates into CASSQGQAFNEKLFF.